The rows below give T cell receptor beta chains drawn from one sample of a study of identical twins' blood T cells. One entry per CDR3 protein, called by TCRdb with MiXCR from the 5' RACE reads. Of fewer than 450,000 distinct CDR3 sequences in the sample, about 28% were seen once. The sample consisted of PBMCs. The origin of the receptors is a woman aged 18-55 years in good health. CDR3s leave out the opening cysteine and the closing phenylalanine or tryptophan. Each record gives: CDR3 protein, J gene, V gene.

ASSYGLRTGFRYEQY TRBJ2-7 TRBV6-5
ASGSLLLTPAYNEQF TRBJ2-1 TRBV12-5
SAGGTGNTEAF TRBJ1-1 TRBV20-1
ASSISGTGIPNEKLF TRBJ1-4 TRBV11-3
SQRDFTDTQY TRBJ2-3 TRBV29-1
AISQPIAGYNEQF TRBJ2-1 TRBV10-3
ASSLDSDTQY TRBJ2-3 TRBV7-9
SARSGQGAGQPQH TRBJ1-5 TRBV20-1
ANSLNQMGGQTYGYT TRBJ1-2 TRBV11-3
ASSYQGALTDTQY TRBJ2-3 TRBV6-6